These 30 T cell receptor beta chains came from one sample sequenced in a study of OX40 agonist ivuxolimab in advanced cancers. Only in-frame clones appear in the TCRdb table, and some are missing; sequencing was by immunoSEQ multiplex PCR. The table has 50,000 to 70,000 clones, around 83% seen once. The source was CD4+ or CD8+ T cells sorted from blood, collected in a trial of the OX40 agonist ivuxolimab. The origin of the receptors is an adult with an advanced solid tumor such as melanoma, head and neck, liver or kidney cancer.

V usage is TRBV7-9 and J usage is TRBJ1-1; the match to TRBD1 covers 9 bases. Germline V gives CDR1 SEHNR, CDR2 FQNEAQ (reference sequence). With V trimmed by 2 bases and J by 4 bases, 11 bases remained unmatched. The CDR3 has 17 amino acids. CDR3 loop: CASSLKLRDRVRTEAFF. The CDR3 DNA sequence: TGTGCCAGCAGCTTAAAACTCCGGGACAGGGTGCGCACTGAAGCTTTCTTT.

This clone appeared a single time. The chain carries TRBV5-6 and TRBJ2-5; 11 nucleotides line up with TRBD2. The germline gives CDR1 SGHDT, CDR2 YYEEEE. The CDR3 contains 15 residues. V shed 5 bases and J 3 bases; nucleotides not matched to a gene: 6. CDR3 residues: CASRTSGGLEETQYF. CDR3 DNA sequence: TGTGCCAGCAGAACTAGCGGGGGACTGGAAGAGACCCAGTACTTC.

This clone has only one observation. The chain uses TRBV10-3 and TRBJ1-5; D not resolved. The CDR3 extends over 13 amino acids. The germline CDR1 and CDR2 sequences are ENHRY and SYGVKD. Trimming shortened V by 3 bases and J by 4 bases, and 7 bases separated the two germline ends. The DNA of the CDR3 is TGTGCCATCAGTGATGGCGCAAATCAGCCCCAGCATTTT. Protein sequence: CAISDGANQPQHF.

V and J are TRBV19 and TRBJ1-3; the match to TRBD1 covers 11 bases. In germline, CDR1 is LNHDA, CDR2 SQIVND (reference sequence). The V gene end was trimmed by 6 bases and the J gene end by 6 bases; junction bases not matched to a gene: 1. The length of the CDR3 is 13 residues. CDR3 DNA: TGTGCCAGTAGGGGACAGGGGGAAAACACCATATATTTT. It translates to CASRGQGENTIYF.

The CDR3 here is CSVKTGPNQPQHF. The CDR3 DNA sequence: TGCAGCGTTAAGACAGGGCCAAATCAGCCCCAGCATTTT. The chain couples TRBV29-1 to TRBJ1-5; 7 nucleotides agree with TRBD1. Germline assignment: CDR1 SQVTM and CDR2 ANQGSEA. The trim removed 5 bases at V and 4 bases at J, leaving 5 bases unmatched. This CDR3 region has 13 residues. The full variable domain, its missing parts supplied by reference TRBV29-1 and TRBJ1-5, is SAVISQKPSRDICQRGTSLTIQCQVDSQVTMMFWYRQQPGQSLTLIATANQGSEATYESGFVIDKFPISRPNLTFSTLTVSNMSPEDSSIYLCSVKTGPNQPQHFGDGTRLSIL.

This clone was counted a single time. The CDR3 reads CASSSGLPGNTIYF. The DNA of the CDR3 is TGCGCCAGCAGCTCCGGACTGCCTGGAAACACCATATATTTT. This sequence joins TRBV5-1 and TRBJ1-3, with D hard to call. Trimming stripped 3 bases from V and 2 bases from J, with 9 bases between. This CDR3 region has 14 residues. Germline V gene sequence: CDR1 SGHRS, CDR2 YFSETQ.

The chain recombines TRBV11-2 with TRBJ2-5, with D maybe TRBD1 (6 bases). V lost 1 base and J 1 base, leaving 10 bases between the germline ends. The CDR3 runs to 15 residues. Germline CDR1 is SGHAT and CDR2 is FQNNGV. The CDR3 loop reads CASSLVGRGQETQYF. In DNA form, the CDR3 reads TGTGCCAGCAGCTTAGTCGGCAGGGGCCAAGAGACCCAGTACTTC.

The chain joins TRBV12-5 to TRBJ1-2; weak D call: TRBD1 (6 bases). The CDR3 contains 13 residues. Germline CDR1 and CDR2: LGHNT and FRNRAP. The V end was cut by 6 bases, the J end by 2 bases, with 10 bases between. The CDR3 DNA sequence: TGTGCTAGTGGCCCAGGGGTAAACTATGGCTACACCTTC. It encodes CASGPGVNYGYTF.

The rearrangement joins TRBV6-5 to TRBJ1-2; 7 bases fit TRBD1. Germline values: CDR1 MNHEY, CDR2 SVGAGI. Germline trimming cut 5 bases from V and 2 bases from J; bases unmatched to any gene: 2. This CDR3 has 13 amino acids. CDR3 sequence reads: CASSKDRNYGYTF. For the CDR3, the DNA is TGTGCCAGCAGTAAGGACAGGAACTATGGCTACACCTTC.

This chain uses TRBV19 with TRBJ1-4; D possibly corresponds to TRBD1 (6 bases). The CDR3 contains 13 residues. Germline values: CDR1 LNHDA, CDR2 SQIVND (reference sequence). Between the trimmed V and J ends, which lost 3 bases and 8 bases, there was a span of 10 bases. The CDR3 reads CASSIGGQEKLFF. CDR3 nucleotides: TGTGCCAGTAGTATCGGGGGACAAGAAAAACTGTTTTTT.

The V and J genes are TRBV7-9 and TRBJ2-7, with D possibly TRBD1 on 6 matching bases. V was cut by 6 bases and J by 1 base, with 10 bases left in between. Per the germline V gene, CDR1 is SEHNR and CDR2 is FQNEAQ (reference sequence). The CDR3 sequence is 13 residues long. The CDR3 bases are TGTGCCAGCAGGCCGACAGGATCCTACGAGCAGTACTTC. Encoded protein: CASRPTGSYEQYF.

The chain joins TRBV5-1 to TRBJ2-5, with D perhaps matching TRBD2 (5 bases). Germline CDR1 is SGHRS and CDR2 is YFSETQ. V shed 4 bases and J shed 0 bases, with 13 bases lying between them. The CDR3 is made up of 15 amino acids. The CDR3 protein is CASSPTGMDQETQYF. The DNA of the CDR3 is TGCGCCAGCAGCCCGACGGGGATGGACCAAGAGACCCAGTACTTC.

This chain links TRBV6-1 with TRBJ2-7; the D gene is possibly TRBD2 (6 bases). Trimming pared 3 bases from V and 2 bases from J, leaving 11 bases between. Germline-derived CDR1 and CDR2 are MNHNS and SASEGT. The CDR3 contains 14 residues. In DNA, the CDR3 is TGTGCCAGCAGTGAGGTGGGGGGACCCTACGAGCAGTACTTC. It yields the protein CASSEVGGPYEQYF.

The CDR3, as DNA: TGTGCCAGCAGTGACTTCGGGAGTGAGCAGTTCTTC. As protein: CASSDFGSEQFF. V and J are TRBV6-4 and TRBJ2-1, with D perhaps matching TRBD2 (6 bases). This CDR3 region has 12 residues. With 1 base removed from V and 9 bases from J, the gap between germline ends came to 7 bases. In germline, CDR1 is MRHNA, CDR2 SNTAGT.

J is TRBJ2-1 and V is TRBV27; 8 nucleotides match TRBD2. V gave up 5 bases and J gave up 4 bases; unmatched junction bases: 7. This CDR3 has 15 amino acids. CDR1 is MNHEY, CDR2 SMNVEV, per germline (reference sequence). The CDR3 is CASSVGTSSYNEQFF. The CDR3 region has the DNA TGTGCCAGCAGTGTGGGGACTAGTTCGTACAATGAGCAGTTCTTC.

The rearrangement uses TRBV29-1 and TRBJ2-3, with 7 nucleotides matching TRBD1. This CDR3 has 13 amino acids. Germline values: CDR1 SQVTM, CDR2 ANQGSEA. Losses at the gene ends were 6 bases for V and 6 bases for J; bases not matched to a gene: 9. As DNA, the CDR3 is TGCAGCGTAGAGCCGGGACAGATGGATACGCAGTATTTT. Protein: CSVEPGQMDTQYF.

This clone has just one count. The chain links TRBV5-5 to TRBJ1-2; no definite D call. Germline V gene lookup returns CDR1 SGHKS and CDR2 YYEKEE (reference sequence). There are 13 residues in the CDR3. Trimming took off 0 bases at V and 2 bases at J, with 5 bases between the two ends. The CDR3 reads CASSLDKNYGYTF. The CDR3 bases are TGTGCCAGCAGCTTGGACAAAAACTATGGCTACACCTTC.

The rearrangement links TRBV5-5 to TRBJ2-3, with a tentative D call TRBD2 (6 bases). This CDR3 is built from 15 residues. V was pared by 4 bases and J by 2 bases, with 14 bases between. Germline-derived CDR1 and CDR2 are SGHKS and YYEKEE (reference sequence). The CDR3 sequence is CASSSLAKLTDTQYF. For the CDR3, the DNA is TGTGCCAGCAGCAGCCTAGCGAAACTCACAGATACGCAGTATTTT.

This clone has only one observation. The chain carries TRBV7-2 and TRBJ2-7; TRBD1 matches 10 bases. This CDR3 region has 15 residues. Germline V CDR1 and CDR2: SGHTA, FQGNSA. The ends lost 0 bases at V and 3 bases at J; junction bases unmatched: 2. CDR3: CASSLAGTGDYEQYF. The CDR3 DNA sequence: TGTGCCAGCAGCTTAGCCGGGACAGGGGACTACGAGCAGTACTTC.

The rearrangement uses TRBV5-5 and TRBJ1-3; D not resolved. The CDR3 has 15 amino acids. From germline, CDR1 is SGHKS and CDR2 YYEKEE (reference sequence). V lost 2 bases, J lost 0 bases, and 9 bases lay in between. The chain's CDR3 is CASSFEPISGNTIYF. For the CDR3, the DNA is TGTGCCAGCAGCTTTGAACCGATCTCTGGAAACACCATATATTTT.

The chain couples TRBV9 to TRBJ2-1; tentatively, D is TRBD2 (6 bases). The V end lost 3 bases, the J end lost 0 bases, and 10 bases lay between the germline ends. The V gene's germline CDR1 is SGDLS and CDR2 YYNGEE. This CDR3 has 15 amino acids. The CDR3 DNA sequence: TGTGCCAGCAGCGCGAGCGGGTCCTCCTACAATGAGCAGTTCTTC. This sequence encodes CASSASGSSYNEQFF.

The chain has TRBV7-2 and TRBJ1-2, with TRBD1 matching 9 bases. J lost 2 bases, V lost 3 bases, and 7 bases had no gene match. This CDR3 has 16 amino acids. CDR1 and CDR2 from the germline V gene are SGHTA and FQGNSA. CDR3 DNA: TGTGCCAGCAGCTTCCCCCCGGGGACAGGGAACTATGGCTACACCTTC. The encoded protein is CASSFPPGTGNYGYTF. Complete variable domain (other parts from reference TRBV7-2 and TRBJ1-2): GAGVSQSPSNKVTEKGKDVELRCDPISGHTALYWYRQSLGQGLEFLIYFQGNSAPDKSGLPSDRFSAERTGGSVSTLTIQRTQQEDSAVYLCASSFPPGTGNYGYTFGSGTRLTVV.

This rearrangement joins TRBV2 to TRBJ1-2; D is perhaps TRBD1 (5 bases). V gave up 6 bases and J gave up 4 bases, with 9 bases separating them. There are 12 residues in the CDR3. Germline CDR1 is SNHLY and CDR2 is FYNNEI. CDR3 coding DNA: TGTGCCAGCAGCCGGGACGCCTATGGCTACACCTTC. Translated: CASSRDAYGYTF.

As to this clone: This same CDR3 is encoded by further DNA sequences in the sample. This chain joins TRBV5-1 and TRBJ2-7; 7 bases align to TRBD1. The V gene end was trimmed by 3 bases and the J gene end by 0 bases; junction bases not matched to a gene: 0. From germline, CDR1 is SGHRS and CDR2 YFSETQ. CDR3 length: 13 amino acids. For the CDR3, the DNA is TGCGCCAGCAGCTGGGACAGCTCCTACGAGCAGTACTTC. Protein: CASSWDSSYEQYF.

The gene calls are TRBV6-1 and TRBJ2-2; perhaps TRBD2 as D (5 bases). CDR3 length equals 13 residues. V lost 6 bases and J 2 bases, leaving 7 bases between the germline ends. The germline gives CDR1 MNHNS, CDR2 SASEGT. In DNA, the CDR3 is TGTGCCAGCAGAGACTACAACACCGGGGAGCTGTTTTTT. It yields the protein CASRDYNTGELFF.

The V gene is TRBV28, the J gene TRBJ2-6; D gene unclear. The V and J ends lost 5 bases and 4 bases respectively, with 9 bases between them. From germline, CDR1 is MDHEN and CDR2 SYDVKM. This CDR3 spans 14 amino acids. CDR3 sequence reads: CASSDNAGANVLTF. DNA for the CDR3: TGTGCCAGCAGTGACAACGCCGGGGCCAACGTCCTGACTTTC.

The chain recombines TRBV10-3 with TRBJ1-1; 9 bases align to TRBD1. V was pared by 6 bases and J by 5 bases, with 13 bases of the junction left unmatched. CDR1 and CDR2 from the germline V gene are ENHRY and SYGVKD. There are 16 residues in the CDR3. In nucleotides, the CDR3 is TGTGCCATCAGCAAAACACCTGACAGGGGGAAGACTGAAGCTTTCTTT. Encoded protein: CAISKTPDRGKTEAFF.

The J gene is TRBJ2-3, the V gene TRBV21-1; the table's D call, TRBD1, was not checked against the DNA. TRBV21-1 constitutes a pseudogene. This CDR3 spans 18 amino acids. CDR3 region: CASSTTGGAGLATDTQYF. CDR3 DNA: TGTGCCAGCAGCACTACAGGGGGCGCGGGTCTAGCTACAGATACGCAGTATTTT.

This clone was found a few times. V is TRBV29-1 and J is TRBJ2-1; TRBD1 might be the D (5 bases). Trimming removed 7 bases at V and 5 bases at J, with 18 bases between. The CDR3 is made up of 14 amino acids. Germline lookup yields CDR1 SQVTM and CDR2 ANQGSEA. The CDR3 is CSGKSRAENNEQFF. The DNA of the CDR3 is TGCAGCGGGAAGAGCAGGGCCGAGAACAATGAGCAGTTCTTC.

The chain recombines TRBV27 with TRBJ1-1; 8 bases fit TRBD1. V gave up 6 bases and J gave up 5 bases; unmatched junction bases: 5. Germline V CDR1 and CDR2: MNHEY, SMNVEV (reference sequence). The CDR3 runs to 13 residues. The CDR3 loop is CASRGQGATEAFF. CDR3 bases: TGTGCCAGCAGGGGCCAGGGGGCTACTGAAGCTTTCTTT.